Shown below are 2 T cell receptor beta chains from a single sample sequenced in a study of blood T cell repertoires in COVID-19. TCRdb's table, derived via immunoSEQ multiplex PCR, lists solely in-frame clones and lacks some. The top ten clones hold 3.5% to 5% of a sample with approximately 98,000 clones, approximately 82% of them seen once. The source material was peripheral blood. The receptors stem from a man aged 55 to 70 with acute or convalescent COVID-19.

The rearrangement uses TRBV7-6 and TRBJ2-3; 13 nucleotides line up with TRBD2. The trim removed 2 bases at V and 3 bases at J, leaving 5 bases unmatched. Germline V gives CDR1 SGHVS, CDR2 FNYEAQ. CDR3 size: 17 residues. The CDR3 DNA reads TGTGCCAGCAGCTTATTCGGACTAGCGGGAGAAACAGATACGCAGTATTTT. It yields the protein CASSLFGLAGETDTQYF.

The chain carries TRBV7-2 and TRBJ1-2; D uncertain. CDR1 is SGHTA and CDR2 is FQGNSA in the germline V gene. V lost 6 bases to trimming and J lost 1 base, with 9 bases between them. The CDR3 extends over 13 amino acids. CDR3 loop: CASSPRGNYGYTF. CDR3 in DNA: TGTGCCAGCAGTCCCCGGGGTAACTATGGCTACACCTTC.